This T cell receptor beta chain was sequenced for a study of cytomegalovirus exposure and HLA in healthy donors. Comment on this clone: Its antigen is unknown.

Measured with immunoSEQ multiplex PCR; TCRdb has only the in-frame clones, and not every one. The data show 200,000 or so clones, with over 65% seen just once and roughly 6.5% held by the top ten. Overall study results and limits: In vitro, a few CMV-associated chains proved specific for CMV antigens. The study labeled 170 or so TCR beta chains cytomegalovirus-associated.

V shed 2 bases and J 9 bases; nucleotides not matched to a gene: 4. The CDR3 loop spans 14 amino acids. Germline values: CDR1 MNHEY, CDR2 SMNVEV (reference sequence). Sequences were obtained from PBMCs. This clonotype originated in a man younger than 30 in good health and CMV-seropositive. The chain employs TRBV27 and TRBJ1-4, with 9 bases that match TRBD1. CDR3 region: CASSLTGGAKKLFF. In DNA, the CDR3 is TGTGCCAGCAGTTTAACAGGGGGCGCGAAAAAACTGTTTTTT.